The present T cell receptor beta chain was sequenced within a study of memory CD4+ T cells and cytomegalovirus serostatus. Study-wide background: Healthy Belgian adult donors included about 10 CMV-positive and 24 CMV-negative people.

Single viable CD3+CD4+CD8-CD45RO+ cells were sorted as the memory CD4+ T cells. V dropped 1 base and J dropped 6 bases, with 22 bases sitting between them. There are 18 residues in the CDR3. CDR1 is SGHTA, CDR2 FQGNSA, per germline. On this clone: Its target is unknown.

TCRdb's copy holds only in-frame clones and misses some; the assay was immunoSEQ multiplex PCR. The table includes under 55,000 clones, around three quarters detected once. Study-level results: Suggested: most of the CMV-linked TCR signature lies in CD4+ memory cells.

This chain connects TRBV7-2 to TRBJ1-5, with a weak D call TRBD1 (5 bases). Sequences were obtained from memory CD4+ T cells from blood. The TCR sequence derives from an adult in good health and CMV-seronegative. The CDR3 nucleotides are TGTGCCAGCAGCTTAGGAAGGGGCCGAAGGTTCGAGGGTCAGCCCCAGCATTTT. Translation: CASSLGRGRRFEGQPQHF.